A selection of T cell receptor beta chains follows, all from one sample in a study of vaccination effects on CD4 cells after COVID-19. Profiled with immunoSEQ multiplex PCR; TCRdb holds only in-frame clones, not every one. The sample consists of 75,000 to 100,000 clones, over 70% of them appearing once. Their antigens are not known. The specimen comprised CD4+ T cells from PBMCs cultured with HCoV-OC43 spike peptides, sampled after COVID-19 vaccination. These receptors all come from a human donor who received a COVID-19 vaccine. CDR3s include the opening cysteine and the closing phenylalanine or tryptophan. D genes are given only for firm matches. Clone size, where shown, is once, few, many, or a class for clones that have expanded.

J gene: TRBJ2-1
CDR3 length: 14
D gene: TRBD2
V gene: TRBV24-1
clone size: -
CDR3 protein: CATSWGGSYNEQFF
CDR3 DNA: TGTGCCACCAGTTGGGGGGGCTCCTACAATGAGCAGTTCTTC

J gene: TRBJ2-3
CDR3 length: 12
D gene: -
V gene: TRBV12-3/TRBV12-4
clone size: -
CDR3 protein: CASRGSTDTQYF
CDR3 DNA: TGTGCCAGCAGGGGTAGCACAGATACGCAGTATTTT

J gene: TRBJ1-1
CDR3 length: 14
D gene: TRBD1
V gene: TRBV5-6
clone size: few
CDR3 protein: CASSLGQGRTEAFF
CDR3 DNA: TGTGCCAGCAGCTTGGGACAGGGAAGAACTGAAGCTTTCTTT

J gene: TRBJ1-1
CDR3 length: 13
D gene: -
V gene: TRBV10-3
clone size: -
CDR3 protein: CAISGSVNTEAFF
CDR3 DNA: TGTGCCATCAGTGGGTCAGTGAACACTGAAGCTTTCTTT

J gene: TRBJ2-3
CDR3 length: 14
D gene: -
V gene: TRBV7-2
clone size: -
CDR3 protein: CASRLAGGTDTQYF
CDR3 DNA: TGTGCCAGCAGGCTTGCCGGGGGCACAGATACGCAGTATTTT

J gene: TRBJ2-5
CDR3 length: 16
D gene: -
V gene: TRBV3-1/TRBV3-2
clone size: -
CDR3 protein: CASSPTWGLGDETQYF
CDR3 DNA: TGTGCCAGCAGCCCAACGTGGGGGTTGGGTGACGAGACCCAGTACTTC

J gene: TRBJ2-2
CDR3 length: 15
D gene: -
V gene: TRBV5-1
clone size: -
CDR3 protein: CASSFRQSNTGELFF
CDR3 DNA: TGCGCCAGCAGCTTTAGACAGTCGAACACCGGGGAGCTGTTTTTT

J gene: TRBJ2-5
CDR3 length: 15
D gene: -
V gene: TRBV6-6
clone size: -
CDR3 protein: CASSYGTPGGETQYF
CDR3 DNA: TGTGCCAGCAGTTACGGGACTCCCGGGGGAGAGACCCAGTACTTC

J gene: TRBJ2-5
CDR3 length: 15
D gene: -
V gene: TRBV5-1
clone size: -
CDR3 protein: CASSLATPTQETQYF
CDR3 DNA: TGCGCCAGCAGCTTGGCCACACCTACCCAAGAGACCCAGTACTTC

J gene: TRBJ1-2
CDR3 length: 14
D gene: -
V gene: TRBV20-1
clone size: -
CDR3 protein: CSASWWSPNYGYTF
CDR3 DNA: TGCAGTGCTAGTTGGTGGTCACCTAACTATGGCTACACCTTC

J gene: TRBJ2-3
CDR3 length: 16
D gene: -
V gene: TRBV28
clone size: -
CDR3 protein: CASTLLAGTSTDTQYF
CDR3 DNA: TGTGCCAGCACCCTGCTGGCGGGGACTAGCACAGATACGCAGTATTTT

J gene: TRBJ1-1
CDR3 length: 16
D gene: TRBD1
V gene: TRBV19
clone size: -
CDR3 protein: CASSIARTGMNTEAFF
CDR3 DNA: TGTGCCAGTAGTATAGCCCGGACAGGCATGAACACTGAAGCTTTCTTT

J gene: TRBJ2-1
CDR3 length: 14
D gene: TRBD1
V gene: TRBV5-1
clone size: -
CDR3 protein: CASSQGQTYNEQFF
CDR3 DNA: TGCGCCAGCAGCCAGGGACAGACCTACAATGAGCAGTTCTTC

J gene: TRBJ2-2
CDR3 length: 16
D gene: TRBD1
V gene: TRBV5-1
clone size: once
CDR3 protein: CASSLGDSSNTGELFF
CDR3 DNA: TGCGCCAGCAGCTTGGGGGACAGTTCGAACACCGGGGAGCTGTTTTTT

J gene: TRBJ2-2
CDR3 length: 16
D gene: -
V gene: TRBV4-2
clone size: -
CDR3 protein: CASSRTASANTGELFF
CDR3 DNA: TGTGCCAGCAGCCGGACAGCATCCGCGAACACCGGGGAGCTGTTTTTT

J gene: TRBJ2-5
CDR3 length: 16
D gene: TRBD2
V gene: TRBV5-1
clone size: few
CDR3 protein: CASTRATLAGGETQYF
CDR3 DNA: TGCGCCAGCACCCGTGCGACGTTAGCGGGGGGAGAGACCCAGTACTTC

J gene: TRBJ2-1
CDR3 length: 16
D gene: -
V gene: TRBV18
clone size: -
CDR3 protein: CASSPLPRGSYNEQFF
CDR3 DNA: TGTGCCAGCTCACCACTTCCCCGGGGCTCCTACAATGAGCAGTTCTTC

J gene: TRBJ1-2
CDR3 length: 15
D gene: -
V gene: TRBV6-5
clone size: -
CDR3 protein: CATKSITGLNYGYTF
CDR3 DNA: TGTGCCACCAAATCTATCACAGGGTTGAACTATGGCTACACCTTC

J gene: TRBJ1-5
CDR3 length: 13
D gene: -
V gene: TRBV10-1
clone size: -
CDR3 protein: CASSAGFNQPQHF
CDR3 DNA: TGCGCCAGCAGTGCAGGGTTTAATCAGCCCCAGCATTTT

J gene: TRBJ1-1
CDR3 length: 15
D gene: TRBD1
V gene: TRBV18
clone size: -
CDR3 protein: CASSPLDRGNTEAFF
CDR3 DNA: TGTGCCAGCTCACCACTGGACAGGGGGAACACTGAAGCTTTCTTT